This entry lists 5 T cell receptor beta chains sequenced from one sample in a study of shared clonotypes between healthy human individuals. CD8 cells regarded as naive lacked CD45RO, were positively chosen for CCR7, and omitted terminally differentiated effector memory CD45RA+ cells. Profiled with immunoSEQ multiplex PCR; TCRdb holds only in-frame clones, not every one. Of some 2.1 million clones listed, 93% are singletons. Sequencing was performed on naive CD8+ T cells from PBMCs. These receptors were obtained from a man aged 18 to 29 in good health. Some clones in this sample may be carry-over from other donors' samples.

The chain employs TRBV11-2 and TRBJ1-1, with no clear D. V gave up 4 bases and J gave up 11 bases, with 14 bases separating them. The CDR3 length is 12 residues. Germline V CDR1 and CDR2: SGHAT, FQNNGV. Here the CDR3 DNA reads TGTGCCAGCAGCTCCCTACCTGTGTGGGCTTTCTTT. It yields the protein CASSSLPVWAFF.

As concerns this clone: The sample carries other DNA sequences with the same CDR3. The chain joins TRBV4-1 to TRBJ2-7, with D uncertain. This CDR3 spans 14 amino acids. Germline V gene lookup returns CDR1 MGHRA and CDR2 YSYEKL. The ends were cut back, 1 base at V and 3 bases at J, with 10 bases in the middle. The chain's CDR3 is CASSQVGDSYEQYF. The CDR3 DNA is TGCGCCAGCAGCCAAGTAGGCGATAGCTACGAGCAGTACTTC.

Notes on this clone: The sample holds other DNA sequences that translate to the same CDR3. This chain connects TRBV19 to TRBJ1-1; 7 positions match TRBD1. Germline CDR1 and CDR2: LNHDA and SQIVND (reference sequence). V dropped 4 bases and J dropped 0; count of bases not matched to a gene: 8. The CDR3 sequence is 16 residues long. The CDR3 coding sequence is TGTGCCAGTAGTACGGTTCGGACAGGCCTGAACACTGAAGCTTTCTTT. It specifies CASSTVRTGLNTEAFF. Filled out from reference TRBV19 and TRBJ1-1, the complete variable domain reads DGGITQSPKYLFRKEGQNVTLSCEQNLNHDAMYWYRQDPGQGLRLIYYSQIVNDFQKGDIAEGYSVSREKKESFPLTVTSAQKNPTAFYLCASSTVRTGLNTEAFFGQGTRLTVV.

The rearrangement links TRBV4-3 to TRBJ2-7; 8 bases are a match to TRBD1. Germline V CDR1 and CDR2: LGHNA, YSLEER. J lost 3 bases, V lost 2 bases, and 3 bases had no gene match. CDR3 length: 14 residues. CDR3 in amino acids: CASSQHGTGYEQYF. In DNA form, the CDR3 reads TGCGCCAGCAGCCAACACGGGACAGGCTACGAGCAGTACTTC.

In nucleotides, the CDR3 is TGTGCCAGTAGTATTAGCTTCGGACAGGGGGCGCGAAATGAGCAGTTCTTC. Translated: CASSISFGQGARNEQFF. This sequence joins TRBV19 and TRBJ2-1, with 11 nucleotides matching TRBD1. The CDR3 totals 17 residues. Per the germline V gene, CDR1 is LNHDA and CDR2 is SQIVND (reference sequence). V shed 3 bases, J shed 7 bases, and the junction held 11 bases outside the gene matches. Variable domain in full (rest from reference TRBV19 and TRBJ2-1): DGGITQSPKYLFRKEGQNVTLSCEQNLNHDAMYWYRQDPGQGLRLIYYSQIVNDFQKGDIAEGYSVSREKKESFPLTVTSAQKNPTAFYLCASSISFGQGARNEQFFGPGTRLTVL.